This TCR beta chain was recorded in a study of blood T cell repertoires in COVID-19. Study-wide context: The United States, Italy and Spain provided the acute and convalescent COVID-19 samples. Nucleic acid was either cDNA or gDNA, and it came from T cells, B-cell-depleted T cells, or PBMCs.

Germline CDR1 is SGHDT and CDR2 is YYEEEE. The ends were cut back, 4 bases at V and 5 bases at J, with 15 bases in the middle. CDR3 length equals 14 residues. Generated by immunoSEQ multiplex PCR, the TCRdb table keeps only in-frame clones and is missing some. The sample records 100,000 or so clones, 70% to 80% being singletons. The sequence derives from a man in his sixties or seventies with active or convalescent COVID-19. The chain employs TRBV5-6 and TRBJ2-5; maybe TRBD1 (5 bases). Sequencing input: peripheral blood. The CDR3 sequence: CASSPDPAGETQYF. The CDR3 region has the DNA TGTGCCAGCAGCCCTGACCCCGCAGGGGAGACCCAGTACTTC.